This T cell receptor beta chain was recovered during a study of blood T cell repertoires in COVID-19. Germline CDR1 reads SGHAT; CDR2 reads FQNNGV. Trimming removed 1 base at V and 0 bases at J, with 21 bases between. CDR3 length equals 19 residues. The protocol was immunoSEQ multiplex PCR, while the TCRdb copy is restricted to in-frame clones and leaves out a portion. The sample lists tens of thousands of clones, roughly nine tenths occurring once. The genes are TRBV11-2 and TRBJ1-2, with a possible D match to TRBD1 (6 bases). The source of this sequence is a woman in her twenties or thirties in a cohort sampled during active COVID-19. The sample consisted of peripheral blood. In nucleotides, the CDR3 is TGTGCCAGCAGCTTAGTGCGAGAACACACCGGGACAACTAACTATGGCTACACCTTC. As protein: CASSLVREHTGTTNYGYTF.